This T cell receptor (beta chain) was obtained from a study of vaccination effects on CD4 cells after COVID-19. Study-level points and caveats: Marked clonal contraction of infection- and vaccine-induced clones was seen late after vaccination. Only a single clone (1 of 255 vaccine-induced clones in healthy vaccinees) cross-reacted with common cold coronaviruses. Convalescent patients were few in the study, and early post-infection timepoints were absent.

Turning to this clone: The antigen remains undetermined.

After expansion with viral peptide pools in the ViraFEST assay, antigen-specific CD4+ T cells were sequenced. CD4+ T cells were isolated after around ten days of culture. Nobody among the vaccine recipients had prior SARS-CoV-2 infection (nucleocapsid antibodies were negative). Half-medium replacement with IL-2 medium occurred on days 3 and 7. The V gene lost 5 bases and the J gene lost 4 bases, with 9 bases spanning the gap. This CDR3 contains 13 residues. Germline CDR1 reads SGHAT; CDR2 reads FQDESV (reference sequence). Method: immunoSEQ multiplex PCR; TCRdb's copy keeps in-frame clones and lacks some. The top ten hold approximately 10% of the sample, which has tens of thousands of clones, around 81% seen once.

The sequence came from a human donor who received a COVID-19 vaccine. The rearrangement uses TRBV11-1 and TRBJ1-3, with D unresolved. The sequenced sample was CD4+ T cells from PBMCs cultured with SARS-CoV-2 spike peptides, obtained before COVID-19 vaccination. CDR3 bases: TGTGCCAGCAGCGCGGGCGGAGGAAACACCATATATTTT. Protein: CASSAGGGNTIYF.